This TCR beta chain was recovered during a study of vaccination effects on CD4 cells after COVID-19. Repertoires were generated with immunoSEQ multiplex PCR, while TCRdb's copy carries only in-frame clones and drops some. The table records approximately 50,000 clones, about four fifths of them present only once. A note on this clone: Its cognate antigen is unknown.

The germline V gene has CDR1 KGHSH and CDR2 LQKENI. The CDR3 has 15 amino acids. V was trimmed by 1 base and J by 4 bases, leaving 12 bases between them. ViraFEST used viral peptide pools to expand antigen-specific CD4+ T cells before sequencing. Culture proceeded for nine to ten days, and CD4+ T cells were then isolated. Vaccinated recipients, who were negative for nucleocapsid antibodies, had no history of SARS-CoV-2 infection. Each culture had half its medium swapped for IL-2 medium on days 3 and 7. The material sequenced was CD4+ T cells from PBMCs cultured with HCoV-OC43 spike peptides, taken before COVID-19 vaccination. Sample subset: HCoV-OC43 spike overlapping peptide pool stimulation. This sequence was found in a human donor who received a COVID-19 vaccine. The chain couples TRBV18 to TRBJ2-3; D might be TRBD1 (5 bases). CDR3 in DNA: TGTGCCAGCTCACCACTCGACAGCCCCGCAGATACGCAGTATTTT. This sequence encodes CASSPLDSPADTQYF. Looking up the rest from reference TRBV18 and TRBJ2-3 gives the full variable domain: NAGVMQNPRHLVRRRGQEARLRCSPMKGHSHVYWYRQLPEEGLKFMVYLQKENIIDESGMPKERFSAEFPKEGPSILRIQQVVRGDSAAYFCASSPLDSPADTQYFGPGTRLTVL.